This T cell receptor beta chain is drawn from a study of T cell responses to AZD1222 COVID-19 vaccine. Overall study findings and caveats: Among vaccine-associated CD4 TCRs, coverage spanned spike, with dominance at 160-218 and 743-854. Compared with day 0, the breadth and depth of the Spike-specific TCR repertoire rose significantly after two doses of AZD1222.

Assay used: immunoSEQ multiplex PCR; TCRdb lists only in-frame clones, some missing. The repertoire holds approximately 200,000 clones, with around 93% as singletons. For this clone: Antigen: not known.

The CDR3 has 15 residues. V dropped 1 base and J dropped 7 bases, with 16 bases sitting between them. CDR1 is LGHDT, CDR2 YNNKEL, per germline (reference sequence). The TCR comes from an adult in good health. The chain links TRBV3-1 (or the pseudogene TRBV3-2) to TRBJ1-1; the D gene is possibly TRBD1 (5 bases). The input for sequencing was peripheral blood, taken on day 0 of AZD1222 vaccination. The CDR3 protein is CASSQARAAPREAFF. Written as DNA, the CDR3 is TGTGCCAGCAGCCAAGCCAGGGCCGCCCCCCGTGAAGCTTTCTTT.